This entry features one T cell receptor (beta chain) sequence. Its antigen is unidentified. The data belong to a study of T-cell reconstitution after alpha-beta-depleted transplantation in children. Preparation of the TCRbeta library was carried out with unique molecular identifiers. TCRdb re-analysed the PCR reads in MiXCR, keeping a single row per CDR3 protein. Here the sample spans 70,000 to 95,000 distinct CDR3 sequences, around a sixth being singletons. Study results and limitations: One year post-transplant, T-cell counts and diversity were largely derived from T cells produced anew.

V lost 5 bases to trimming and J lost 2 bases, with 14 bases between them. This CDR3 has 15 residues. Germline values: CDR1 SGHVS, CDR2 FNYEAQ. Material: PBMCs, mostly from graft donor cells, obtained 180 days after TCRalphabeta/CD19-depleted stem cell transplant. This sequence joins TRBV7-6 and TRBJ2-3; D ambiguous. This sequence was found in a male patient between 2 and 15 years old who had a stem cell transplant for acute lymphoblastic leukemia, so the T cells may come from the graft donor. CDR3 sequence: CASSLDPPHTDTQYF. CDR3 sequence (DNA): TGTGCCAGCAGCCTTGATCCCCCACACACAGATACGCAGTATTTT.